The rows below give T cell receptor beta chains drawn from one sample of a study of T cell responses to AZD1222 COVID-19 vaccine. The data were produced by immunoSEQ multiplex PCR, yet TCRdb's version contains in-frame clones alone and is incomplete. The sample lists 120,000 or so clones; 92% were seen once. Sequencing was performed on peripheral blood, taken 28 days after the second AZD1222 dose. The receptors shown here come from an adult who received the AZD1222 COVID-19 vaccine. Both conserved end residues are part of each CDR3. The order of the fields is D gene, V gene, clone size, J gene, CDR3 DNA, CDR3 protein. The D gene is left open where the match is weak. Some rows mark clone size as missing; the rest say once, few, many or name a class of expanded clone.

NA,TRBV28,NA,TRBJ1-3,TGTGCCAGCAGTTCTCGCTCGTGGTATCCAAATCTCGGGGACACCATATATTTT,CASSSRSWYPNLGDTIYF
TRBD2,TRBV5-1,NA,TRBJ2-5,TGCGCCAGCAGCTTCGAGCGGGGGAGAGGGGAGACCCAGTACTTC,CASSFERGRGETQYF
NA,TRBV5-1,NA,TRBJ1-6,TGCGCCAGCAGCTTGTCACCTTATTCACCCCTCCACTTT,CASSLSPYSPLHF
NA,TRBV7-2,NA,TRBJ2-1,TGTGCCAGCAGCTTAGCGGGAGTCTCCTACAATGAGCAGTTCTTC,CASSLAGVSYNEQFF
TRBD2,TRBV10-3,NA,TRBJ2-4,TGTGCCATCAGTGAGTCTTTTAGCGGGAGGGCTCGAAACATTCAGTACTTC,CAISESFSGRARNIQYF
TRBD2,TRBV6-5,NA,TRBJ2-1,TGTGCCAGCAGTTCACGGGAGGGGAGGTCATACAATGAGCAGTTCTTC,CASSSREGRSYNEQFF
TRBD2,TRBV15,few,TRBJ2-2,TGTGCCACCAGCAGAGCAATACTAGCGTCAGACACCGGGGAGCTGTTTTTT,CATSRAILASDTGELFF
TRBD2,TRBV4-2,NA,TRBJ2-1,TGTGCCAGCAGCCAAGATTCTAGCGGCTCCTACAATGAGCAGTTCTTC,CASSQDSSGSYNEQFF
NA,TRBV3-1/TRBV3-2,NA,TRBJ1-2,TGTGCCAGCAGCCAAGAGCCTGGTGGCTACACCTTC,CASSQEPGGYTF
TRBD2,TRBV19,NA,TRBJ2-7,TGTGCCAGTAGCAGCCTGCAGCGGGGCTACGAGCAGTACTTC,CASSSLQRGYEQYF